This T cell receptor (beta chain) is from a study of cytomegalovirus exposure and HLA in healthy donors. Per germline, CDR1 LGHNA and CDR2 YSLEER. The J segment lost 7 bases and the V segment lost 0 bases, leaving 3 bases of the junction unmatched. The CDR3 runs 14 residues. Clones were read by immunoSEQ multiplex PCR, and TCRdb kept only the in-frame ones, dropping some. The sample gives fewer than 250,000 clones, approximately 90% of which show up once; about 2.5% is in the top ten. V is TRBV4-3 and J is TRBJ2-5, with 9 bases that match TRBD1. Sequenced material: PBMCs. This TCR was sampled from a man between 18 and 35 years old in good health and CMV-seronegative. The chain's CDR3 is CASSQEGQGVTQYF. The DNA of the CDR3 is TGCGCCAGCAGCCAAGAGGGACAGGGTGTGACCCAGTACTTC.